This T cell receptor beta chain appears in the sequencing data of a study of technical replicates of blood from several donors (dated by TCRdb to 2016 to 2017). Concerning this clone itself: Its antigen is not yet known. No base quality information exists; no much larger clone differs at one position.

Library creation used the immunoSEQ multiplex PCR assay. TCRdb retrieved this table from immuneACCESS and kept in-frame rearrangements only. Not all clones are present; in checked studies, unresolved V genes account for under half, and no reason is known for the remainder. This sample has tens of thousands of clones in its table, and over 90% of those were observed once. The top ten constitute approximately 0.27% of the sample. V was cut back by 7 bases and J by 5 bases, leaving a gap of 21 bases between them. The CDR3 runs 14 amino acids, cysteine and phenylalanine included. Only CDR3 DNA is held: 42 bases, read in frame from base 1. Taken from the germline V gene, the CDR1 and CDR2 loops are SQVTM and ANQGSEA.

The origin of this receptor is a human donor in good health. Sequencing used T cells isolated from PBMCs. The chain couples TRBV29-1 to TRBJ2-7, and TRBD1 may be the D gene, going by 7 matching bases. This receptor carries the CDR3 CSAYSQTGRNEQYF. The bases read TGCAGCGCCTATTCCCAGACAGGGAGGAACGAGCAGTACTTC.